This T cell receptor (beta chain) came from a study of response to subunit inactivated influenza vaccine. Study-level results: A suggestion made by the authors is that each seasonal influenza vaccination recruits few new T cells.

V lost 3 bases to trimming and J lost 4 bases, with 12 bases between them. CDR1 and CDR2 (germline): SEHNR, FQNEAQ (reference sequence). This CDR3 spans 14 amino acids. TCRdb re-analysed the RT-PCR reads in MiXCR, keeping a single row per CDR3 protein. The sample consists of about 540,000 distinct CDR3 sequences, around 21% of them appearing once. This clonotype turned up a few times. Its antigen remains unidentified. A further study also used this sample, focusing on T cells expressing NK-cell markers. That work states: A 5'RACE template switching approach incorporating UMIs was used to make TCR beta cDNA. Sorted CD3+CD56+NKG2C+, CD3+CD56+NKG2C- and CD3+CD56-NKG2C+ T cells supplied TCR beta repertoires. HCMV specificity of the expanded NKG2C+ T cell clones was not established.

The sequence was obtained from a man aged 50 or older who received an inactivated influenza vaccine. The input for sequencing was CD4+ T cells sorted from PBMCs, taken approximately 12 days after vaccination. The gene calls are TRBV7-9 and TRBJ2-5, with D perhaps TRBD2 (5 bases). The CDR3, as DNA: TGTGCCAGCAGCTTTAGTTCGGGGAGAGAGACCCAGTACTTC. Translation: CASSFSSGRETQYF.